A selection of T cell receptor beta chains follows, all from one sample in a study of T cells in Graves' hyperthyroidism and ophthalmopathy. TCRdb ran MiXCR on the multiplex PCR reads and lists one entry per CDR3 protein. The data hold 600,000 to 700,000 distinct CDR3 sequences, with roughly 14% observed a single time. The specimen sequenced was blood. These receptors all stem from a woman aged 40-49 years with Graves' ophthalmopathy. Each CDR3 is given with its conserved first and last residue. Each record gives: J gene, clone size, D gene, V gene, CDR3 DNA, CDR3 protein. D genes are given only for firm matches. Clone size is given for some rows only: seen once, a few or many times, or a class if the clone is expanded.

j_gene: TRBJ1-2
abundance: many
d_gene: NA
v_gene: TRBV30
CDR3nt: TGTGCCTGGACGCAGGGCATCTGGGGCTACACCTTC
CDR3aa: CAWTQGIWGYTF

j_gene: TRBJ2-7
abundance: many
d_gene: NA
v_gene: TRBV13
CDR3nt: TGTGCCAGCAGCTCCACTGGGGGTCGGGGCTACGAGCAGTACTTC
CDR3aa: CASSSTGGRGYEQYF

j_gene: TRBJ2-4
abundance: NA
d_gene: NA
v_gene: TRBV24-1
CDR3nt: TGTGCCACCAGTACTGGCCCCCTAGCCAAAAACATTCAGTACTTC
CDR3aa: CATSTGPLAKNIQYF

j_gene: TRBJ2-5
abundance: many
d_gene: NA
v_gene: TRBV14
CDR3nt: TGTGCCAGCAGCCAAGGGACTACCCGGGAAGAGACCCAGTACTTC
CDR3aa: CASSQGTTREETQYF

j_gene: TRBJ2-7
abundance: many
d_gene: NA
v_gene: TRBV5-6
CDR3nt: TGTGCCAGCAGCTTGGGTATGTCCTACGAGCAGTACTTC
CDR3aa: CASSLGMSYEQYF

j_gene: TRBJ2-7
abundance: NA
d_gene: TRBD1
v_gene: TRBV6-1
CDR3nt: TGTGCCACAGGGGACAGGGGAGACGAGCAGTACTTC
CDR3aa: CATGDRGDEQYF

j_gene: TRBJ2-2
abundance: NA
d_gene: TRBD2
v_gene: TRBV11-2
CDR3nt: TGTGCCAGCAGCCCAGGACTAGCGGGAGCGAGGACCGGGGAGCTGTTTTTT
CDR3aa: CASSPGLAGARTGELFF

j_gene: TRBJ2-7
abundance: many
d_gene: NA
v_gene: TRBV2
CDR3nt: TGTGCCAGCAGTGGGCAGCCACGGTCCTACGAGCAGTACTTC
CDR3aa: CASSGQPRSYEQYF

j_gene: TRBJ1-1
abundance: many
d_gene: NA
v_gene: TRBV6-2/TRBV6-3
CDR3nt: TGTGCCAGCAGTTACCCGACGGATGGGGGGGGAAGGACTGAAGCTTTCTTT
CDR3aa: CASSYPTDGGGRTEAFF

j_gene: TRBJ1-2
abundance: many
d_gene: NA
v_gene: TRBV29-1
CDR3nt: TGCAGCGTTGACGGGGGACCCTTCCACTATGGCTACACCTTC
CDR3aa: CSVDGGPFHYGYTF

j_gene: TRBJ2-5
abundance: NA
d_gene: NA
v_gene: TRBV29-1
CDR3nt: TGCAGCGTGGCGGGACAGTACCAAGAGACCCAGTACTTC
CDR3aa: CSVAGQYQETQYF

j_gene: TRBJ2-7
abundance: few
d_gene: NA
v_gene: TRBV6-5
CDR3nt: TGTGCCAGCAGTTACTCCCCACGGTGGGACGAGCAGTACTTC
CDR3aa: CASSYSPRWDEQYF

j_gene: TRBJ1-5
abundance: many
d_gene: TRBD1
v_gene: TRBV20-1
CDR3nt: TGCAGTGCTAGCGACAGGGGACAGCCCCAGCATTTT
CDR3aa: CSASDRGQPQHF

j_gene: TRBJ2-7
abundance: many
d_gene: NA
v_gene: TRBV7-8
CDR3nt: TGTGCCAGCAGCCAGGATGCGTGGATGCAGTACTTC
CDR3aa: CASSQDAWMQYF

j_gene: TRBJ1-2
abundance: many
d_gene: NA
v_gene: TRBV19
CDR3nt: TGTGCCAGCCGAAGGACGGGCAATTTAGACTATGGCTACACCTTC
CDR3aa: CASRRTGNLDYGYTF

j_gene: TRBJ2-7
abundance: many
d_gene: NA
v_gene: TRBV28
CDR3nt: TGTGCCAGCAACCTTAGCGGTGCCCAGCTTGAGCAGTACTTC
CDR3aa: CASNLSGAQLEQYF